These 14 T cell receptor beta chains share one sample of origin, sequenced in a study of blood T cell repertoires in COVID-19. The assay was immunoSEQ multiplex PCR, and TCRdb's table has in-frame clones only and misses some. This table has some 110,000 clones, around 70% appearing once. Sequencing was done on a sample of peripheral blood. These TCRs come from a man at least 80 years old with COVID-19, enrolled during active disease.

The genes are TRBV6-2 or TRBV6-3 and TRBJ2-7; TRBD2 matches at 8 bases. This CDR3 is built from 14 residues. From germline, CDR1 is MNHEY and CDR2 SVGEGT. J lost 2 bases, V lost 6 bases, and 6 bases had no gene match. The CDR3 loop is CASSPLAEAYEQYF. CDR3 nucleotide sequence: TGTGCCAGCAGCCCACTAGCGGAGGCCTACGAGCAGTACTTC.

The chain couples TRBV3-1 (or the pseudogene TRBV3-2) to TRBJ1-4; 9 bases fit TRBD1. The CDR3 runs to 17 residues. CDR1 and CDR2 from the germline V gene are LGHDT and YNNKEL (reference sequence). V was clipped by 0 bases and J by 8 bases; unmatched bases: 10. CDR3 DNA sequence: TGTGCCAGCAGCCAAGAGGGGACAGGGTTAGTGTGGGAAAAACTGTTTTTT. Protein: CASSQEGTGLVWEKLFF.

V is TRBV4-2 and J is TRBJ2-7; no reliable D call. Germline V CDR1 and CDR2: LGHNA, YNFKEQ. The CDR3 runs 17 residues. The V and J ends lost 1 base and 5 bases respectively, with 21 bases between them. CDR3 sequence: CASSQGPEMGFLDEQYF. The CDR3 DNA follows: TGTGCCAGCAGCCAAGGCCCAGAAATGGGCTTTTTGGACGAGCAGTACTTC.

This clone was detected many times. The V gene is TRBV6-5, the J gene TRBJ1-6; TRBD1 agrees at 7 bases. The CDR3 runs 15 residues. J was trimmed by 10 bases and V by 0 bases; bases with no gene match: 6. Germline V lookup: CDR1 MNHEY, CDR2 SVGAGI. Here the CDR3 DNA reads TGTGCCAGCAGTTACTCCGGGACAGTTGGATCACCCCTCCACTTT. Translating it yields CASSYSGTVGSPLHF.

V gene TRBV9 combines with J gene TRBJ2-4, with D unresolved. Germline CDR1 and CDR2: SGDLS and YYNGEE. Trimming took off 6 bases at V and 4 bases at J, with 14 bases between the two ends. This CDR3 has 14 residues. The DNA of the CDR3 is TGTGCCAGCACCCCCGGAACAGATAAAAACATTCAGTACTTC. As protein: CASTPGTDKNIQYF.

The V call is TRBV28, the J call TRBJ1-1; no reliable D call. Germline values: CDR1 MDHEN, CDR2 SYDVKM. The CDR3 spans 15 residues. V shed 8 bases and J shed 0 bases, with 16 bases lying between them. The CDR3 loop reads CASLPLSGMNTEAFF. The CDR3 nucleotides read TGTGCCAGCTTACCTCTTTCCGGGATGAACACTGAAGCTTTCTTT.

This clone was seen repeatedly, ten times or more. The rearrangement joins TRBV2 to TRBJ2-7; 9 bases fit TRBD1. V dropped 7 bases and J dropped 4; count of bases not matched to a gene: 5. This CDR3 comprises 13 residues. In germline, CDR1 is SNHLY, CDR2 FYNNEI. The DNA for the CDR3 is TGTGCCAGCACGGGCGACAGGGGGTACGAGCAGTACTTC. Amino acid sequence: CASTGDRGYEQYF.

A note on this clone: The same CDR3 is also encoded by other DNA sequences in this sample. CDR3 sequence: CASSIGLYNEQFF. The CDR3 DNA sequence: TGTGCCAGTAGTATCGGACTTTACAATGAGCAGTTCTTC. The chain joins TRBV19 to TRBJ2-1, with D tentatively TRBD2 (5 bases). The CDR3 sequence is 13 residues long. The V and J ends lost 3 bases and 4 bases respectively, with 7 bases between them. Germline CDR1 reads LNHDA; CDR2 reads SQIVND (reference sequence).

The V call is TRBV15, the J call TRBJ2-1, with a possible D match to TRBD1 (6 bases). The germline V gene encodes CDR1 LNHNV and CDR2 YYDKDF (reference sequence). V was shortened by 5 bases and J by 7 bases, with 12 bases between the two germline ends. The CDR3 consists of 13 residues. CDR3 protein: CATSLNQGNEQFF. The DNA of the CDR3 is TGTGCCACCAGCTTAAACCAGGGGAATGAGCAGTTCTTC.

There are a few counts of this clone. The CDR3 DNA follows: TGTGCCAGCACCCGGACTAGCGGATACAATGAGCAGTTCTTC. Translating it yields CASTRTSGYNEQFF. The V and J genes are TRBV9 and TRBJ2-1, with TRBD2 matching over 10 bases. V was clipped by 6 bases and J by 4 bases; unmatched bases: 4. The CDR3 runs to 14 residues. Germline V CDR1 and CDR2: SGDLS, YYNGEE.

The chain is built from TRBV27 and TRBJ1-4; perhaps TRBD1 as D (6 bases). This CDR3 has 16 residues. The V gene lost 2 bases and the J gene lost 0 bases, with 10 bases spanning the gap. Germline CDR1 is MNHEY and CDR2 is SMNVEV (reference sequence). CDR3 protein: CASSLRQASTNEKLFF. CDR3 coding DNA: TGTGCCAGCAGTTTAAGACAGGCCTCAACTAATGAAAAACTGTTTTTT.

V is TRBV20-1 and J is TRBJ1-1; possible D gene TRBD1, 6 bases. Trimming left V 3 bases short and J 5 bases short, with 22 bases between. CDR3 length equals 16 residues. Per the germline V gene, CDR1 is DFQATT and CDR2 is SNEGSKA (reference sequence). This CDR3 reads CSASFLGRERGTEAFF. Written as DNA, the CDR3 is TGCAGTGCTAGTTTTCTTGGCCGCGAAAGGGGGACTGAAGCTTTCTTT.

This clone has a single count. This chain joins TRBV28 and TRBJ2-7, with 7 bases identical to TRBD2. The CDR3 loop spans 16 amino acids. V dropped 5 bases and J dropped 3; count of bases not matched to a gene: 13. CDR1 is MDHEN and CDR2 is SYDVKM in the germline V gene. As DNA, the CDR3 is TGTGCCAGCAGTCTTTGGGGCACGGGAGGATTCTACGAGCAGTACTTC. It specifies CASSLWGTGGFYEQYF.

This clone was observed a single time. The chain uses TRBV13 and TRBJ2-5; D may be TRBD1 (7 bases). CDR3 size: 14 residues. Trimming removed 6 bases at V and 5 bases at J, with 16 bases between. Germline lookup yields CDR1 PRHDT and CDR2 FYEKMQ (reference sequence). The CDR3 coding sequence is TGTGCCAGCAGTATTAGCGGACAGGTGGAGACCCAGTACTTC. Amino acid sequence: CASSISGQVETQYF. The full variable domain, rest sourced from reference TRBV13 and TRBJ2-5, is AAGVIQSPRHLIKEKRETATLKCYPIPRHDTVYWYQQGPGQDPQFLISFYEKMQSDKGSIPDRFSAQQFSDYHSELNMSSLELGDSALYFCASSISGQVETQYFGPGTRLLVL.